The 28 T cell receptor beta chains given below trace back to one sample, sequenced in a study of T cells in Graves' hyperthyroidism and ophthalmopathy. From RNA transcripts, TCR beta CDR3 regions were amplified. Researchers ran a first-round RT-PCR on the TCR CDR3 using the HTBI primer set. From the multiplex PCR reads, TCRdb called clonotypes with MiXCR, one entry per CDR3 protein. The data contain hundreds of thousands of distinct CDR3 sequences, 14% to 15% of them singletons. Sequencing was done on a sample of blood. These receptors were taken from a middle-aged woman with Graves' ophthalmopathy.

This clonotype was detected many times. This chain connects TRBV5-8 to TRBJ1-2; D ambiguous. Trimming took 6 bases from V and 2 from J, leaving 14 bases between them. This CDR3 region has 14 residues. The germline gives CDR1 SGHTS, CDR2 YDEGEE. CDR3 in DNA: TGTGCCAGCACACCGCGTCCAGACAACTATGGCTACACCTTC. The encoded protein is CASTPRPDNYGYTF.

Many counts were recorded for this clonotype. The chain couples TRBV2 to TRBJ2-7, with D possibly called TRBD1 or TRBD2 (7 bases each). Germline values: CDR1 SNHLY, CDR2 FYNNEI. The CDR3 has 17 residues. V lost 6 bases and J lost 2, with 23 bases in between. The CDR3 protein is CASSPKRGRERAYEQYF. CDR3 DNA sequence: TGTGCCAGCAGCCCTAAAAGGGGGCGGGAGAGAGCCTACGAGCAGTACTTC.

This clonotype was seen at least ten times. The chain couples TRBV27 to TRBJ2-7; 7 bases line up with TRBD2. The CDR3 extends over 16 amino acids. Germline V gene data show CDR1 as MNHEY and CDR2 as SMNVEV (reference sequence). The V and J ends lost 2 bases and 1 base, in that order; junction bases with no gene match: 8. CDR3 in amino acids: CASSLSASGFSYEQYF. The CDR3, as DNA: TGTGCCAGCAGTTTAAGTGCTAGCGGCTTTTCCTACGAGCAGTACTTC.

This clonotype was found many times. The chain links TRBV7-2 to TRBJ2-7, with TRBD1 matching 7 bases. CDR3 length: 15 amino acids. Germline V gene lookup returns CDR1 SGHTA and CDR2 FQGNSA. V lost 5 bases, J lost 0 bases, and 7 bases stayed unmatched. The CDR3 here is CASSPDRESSYEQYF. The CDR3 DNA reads TGTGCCAGCAGCCCCGACAGGGAGAGCTCCTACGAGCAGTACTTC.

This clonotype was seen at least ten times. The chain uses TRBV7-2 and TRBJ2-5; no clear D gene. CDR3 length: 13 residues. V was trimmed by 3 bases and J by 5 bases, leaving 10 bases between them. From germline, CDR1 is SGHTA and CDR2 FQGNSA. The DNA for the CDR3 is TGTGCCAGCAGCTTCGGTGAGGTGGAGACCCAGTACTTC. As protein: CASSFGEVETQYF.

This clonotype was detected ten times or more. The rearrangement joins TRBV20-1 to TRBJ1-5; D is unresolved. The CDR3 contains 14 residues. CDR1 and CDR2 from the germline V gene are DFQATT and SNEGSKA (reference sequence). The germline V and J ends were trimmed by 5 bases and 3 bases, with 14 bases remaining between them. The DNA for the CDR3 is TGCAGTGCTCTTAACTGGGCGGCCAATCAGCCCCAGCATTTT. Its translation: CSALNWAANQPQHF.

This chain joins TRBV12-3 or TRBV12-4 and TRBJ1-1; 9 positions agree with TRBD1. The CDR3 spans 14 residues. J lost 5 bases, V lost 7 bases, and 8 bases had no gene match. In DNA, the CDR3 is TGTGCCAGCATCCCGGGACAGGGCGATACTGAAGCTTTCTTT. Translated, it gives CASIPGQGDTEAFF.

The V and J genes are TRBV6-1 and TRBJ2-6; TRBD2 is a possible D gene (6 bases). Trimming pared 4 bases from V and 2 bases from J, leaving 12 bases between. The CDR3 contains 16 residues. Germline V gene sequence: CDR1 MNHNS, CDR2 SASEGT. The CDR3 coding sequence is TGTGCCAGCAGTGCCGGAGGGTTTCCTGGGGCCAACGTCCTGACTTTC. Translated: CASSAGGFPGANVLTF.

CDR3 amino acids: CARHPGSRGDTEAFF. Written as DNA, the CDR3 is TGTGCCAGACATCCGGGATCCCGGGGGGACACTGAAGCTTTCTTT. The V gene is TRBV19, the J gene TRBJ1-1; D may be TRBD1 (5 bases). Germline lookup yields CDR1 LNHDA and CDR2 SQIVND (reference sequence). This CDR3 contains 15 residues. Trimming removed 9 bases at V and 3 bases at J, with 20 bases between.

This clonotype was counted at least ten times. The chain joins TRBV5-1 to TRBJ2-7; perhaps TRBD2 as D (5 bases). The V and J ends lost 4 bases and 5 bases respectively, with 16 bases between them. The CDR3 loop spans 14 amino acids. Germline lookup yields CDR1 SGHRS and CDR2 YFSETQ. CDR3 residues: CASSPGLETDEQYF. The DNA for the CDR3 is TGCGCCAGCAGCCCCGGACTGGAAACCGACGAGCAGTACTTC.

This clonotype came up many times. J is TRBJ2-7 and V is TRBV11-2; D is undetermined. There are 14 residues in the CDR3. The V gene lost 0 bases and the J gene lost 2 bases, with 8 bases spanning the gap. Germline CDR1 and CDR2: SGHAT and FQNNGV. CDR3 in DNA: TGTGCCAGCAGCTTAGACCCCCGGGCCTACGAGCAGTACTTC. Protein: CASSLDPRAYEQYF.

This clonotype was seen ten or more times. This chain joins TRBV20-1 and TRBJ1-3; the match to TRBD1 covers 10 bases. The CDR3 consists of 14 residues. The germline gives CDR1 DFQATT, CDR2 SNEGSKA (reference sequence). The V and J ends lost 5 bases and 4 bases, in that order; junction bases with no gene match: 5. The CDR3 is CSAEDRGNGNTIYF. For the CDR3, the DNA is TGCAGTGCTGAGGACAGGGGGAACGGAAACACCATATATTTT.

CDR3 DNA sequence: TGTGCCAGCAGCCAAGGGGGGATAGCGGCTACTAGCACAGATACGCAGTATTTT. It is translated as CASSQGGIAATSTDTQYF. J is TRBJ2-3 and V is TRBV3-1, with TRBD2 as a possible D gene (6 bases). CDR1 and CDR2 from the germline V gene are LGHDT and YNNKEL (reference sequence). The CDR3 spans 18 residues. Trimming took off 1 base at V and 0 bases at J, with 17 bases between the two ends.

This clonotype was recorded many times. The rearrangement links TRBV27 to TRBJ2-7, with 8 positions matching TRBD1. V trimming: 5 bases; J trimming: 2 bases; junction bases outside the gene matches: 17. This CDR3 contains 18 residues. Germline assignment: CDR1 MNHEY and CDR2 SMNVEV (reference sequence). The CDR3 here is CASSQPPYRGEVTYEQYF. For the CDR3, the DNA is TGTGCCAGCAGTCAACCTCCCTACAGGGGGGAGGTTACCTACGAGCAGTACTTC.

Only a few counts were recorded for this clonotype. The CDR3 reads CASSPGTGDTEQYF. DNA for the CDR3: TGTGCCAGCAGCCCCGGGACAGGGGATACCGAGCAGTACTTC. V is TRBV3-1 and J is TRBJ2-7; 10 nucleotides agree with TRBD1. Trimming at V came to 4 bases and at J to 6 bases, leaving 6 bases not matched to a gene. The V gene's germline CDR1 is LGHDT and CDR2 YNNKEL (reference sequence). The CDR3 totals 14 residues.

The table lists this clonotype with many counts. J is TRBJ2-7 and V is TRBV4-1; 7 bases fit TRBD1. The germline CDR1 and CDR2 sequences are MGHRA and YSYEKL. V lost 5 bases to trimming and J lost 0 bases; unmatched junction nucleotides: 4. This CDR3 has 14 amino acids. CDR3 coding DNA: TGCGCCAGCAGCTTCCGGGACAGCTCCTACGAGCAGTACTTC. Translation gives CASSFRDSSYEQYF.

This clonotype was detected ten times or more. The CDR3 coding sequence is TGTGCCAGCAGCGAGTCCCGACCCTACGAGCAGTACTTC. The encoded protein is CASSESRPYEQYF. The rearrangement links TRBV27 to TRBJ2-7, with D unclear. Germline lookup yields CDR1 MNHEY and CDR2 SMNVEV (reference sequence). The CDR3 extends over 13 amino acids. V was pared by 6 bases and J by 2 bases, with 11 bases between.

This clonotype occurred many times. Here the CDR3 DNA reads TGCAGTGCTCCTGACCCCGACAGGGGCGGGCATGATACGCAGTATTTT. It translates to CSAPDPDRGGHDTQYF. The V call is TRBV20-1, the J call TRBJ2-3; 8 bases match TRBD1. Germline trimming cut 5 bases from V and 6 bases from J; bases unmatched to any gene: 16. CDR1 is DFQATT and CDR2 is SNEGSKA in the germline V gene (reference sequence). This CDR3 is 16 amino acids long.

This clonotype occurred a few times. This chain links TRBV4-2 with TRBJ2-7, with 12 positions matching TRBD2. The CDR3 covers 17 residues. V shed 0 bases and J 4 bases; nucleotides not matched to a gene: 7. Germline lookup yields CDR1 LGHNA and CDR2 YNFKEQ. CDR3 nucleotide sequence: TGTGCCAGCAGCCAAGAAACTAGCGGGAGGCCCCCGTACGAGCAGTACTTC. This translates into CASSQETSGRPPYEQYF.

This clonotype was recorded many times. The gene calls are TRBV28 and TRBJ2-7; TRBD1 aligns across 10 bases. This CDR3 is built from 16 residues. The germline V gene encodes CDR1 MDHEN and CDR2 SYDVKM. Trimming removed 3 bases from V and 3 bases from J; junction bases left unmatched: 8. The chain's CDR3 is CASSLGTGAAYYEQYF. In nucleotides, the CDR3 is TGTGCCAGCAGTTTGGGGACAGGGGCTGCCTACTACGAGCAGTACTTC.

This clonotype was recorded many times. V gene TRBV11-2 combines with J gene TRBJ2-7; perhaps D is TRBD1 or TRBD2 (5 bases each). The CDR3 is 16 residues long. Trimming took off 5 bases at V and 7 bases at J, with 24 bases between the two ends. Germline values: CDR1 SGHAT, CDR2 FQNNGV. The CDR3, as DNA: TGTGCCAGCAGCCAAACCCCGGGACGGCCATGGGGTGAGCAGTACTTC. Residues: CASSQTPGRPWGEQYF.

This clonotype appeared many times. V is TRBV6-2 or TRBV6-3 and J is TRBJ2-7, with D tentatively TRBD1 (5 bases). This CDR3 is 13 amino acids long. Between the trimmed V and J ends, which lost 5 bases and 3 bases, there was a span of 11 bases. Germline CDR1 and CDR2: MNHEY and SVGEGT. The chain's CDR3 is CASSMDNDYEQYF. CDR3 coding DNA: TGTGCCAGCAGTATGGACAACGACTACGAGCAGTACTTC.

This clonotype was seen ten or more times. The chain recombines TRBV30 with TRBJ2-5; the D gene is possibly TRBD2 (5 bases). Trimming took off 3 bases at V and 1 base at J, with 12 bases between the two ends. The CDR3 runs to 14 residues. CDR1 is GTSNPN, CDR2 SVGIG, per germline (reference sequence). The CDR3 reads CAWSPSGSQETQYF. DNA of the CDR3: TGTGCCTGGAGCCCTTCGGGAAGCCAAGAGACCCAGTACTTC.

The chain is built from TRBV6-1 and TRBJ1-1, with D possibly TRBD1 on 6 matching bases. Germline V gives CDR1 MNHNS, CDR2 SASEGT. V lost 5 bases and J lost 5, with 12 bases in between. CDR3 size: 13 residues. CDR3 bases: TGTGCCAGCAGTACAGGGTTTGGAACTGAAGCTTTCTTT. This translates into CASSTGFGTEAFF.

This clonotype was detected many times. A junction boundary mismatches the germline segment, possibly from a read error. The chain recombines TRBV11-2 with TRBJ1-6; TRBD1 is a possible D gene (5 bases). The germline V gene has CDR1 SGHAT and CDR2 FQNNGV. The CDR3 consists of 16 residues. The CDR3 region has the DNA TGTGCCAGCAGCCGGTTGGGGACCACGAATAATTCACCTCTCCACTTT. Translating gives CASSRLGTTNNSPLHF.

This clonotype was counted at least ten times. This chain uses TRBV27 with TRBJ2-7; unclear D gene. Trimming removed 4 bases at V and 7 bases at J, with 11 bases between. Germline CDR1 reads MNHEY; CDR2 reads SMNVEV (reference sequence). There are 12 residues in the CDR3. CDR3 sequence: CASSSLRSEQYF. CDR3 bases: TGTGCCAGCAGTTCCCTCCGAAGTGAGCAGTACTTC.

This clonotype was detected ten times or more. This chain links TRBV29-1 with TRBJ2-7; D is possibly TRBD1 or TRBD2 (5 bases each). The germline V and J ends were trimmed by 3 bases and 5 bases, with 8 bases remaining between them. The CDR3 sequence is 11 residues long. Germline V gene lookup returns CDR1 SQVTM and CDR2 ANQGSEA. The CDR3 protein is CSVDSGHEQYF. Here the CDR3 DNA reads TGCAGCGTTGATTCGGGGCACGAGCAGTACTTC.

This chain joins TRBV28 and TRBJ2-2; 11 nucleotides line up with TRBD1. CDR3 length equals 17 residues. V lost 6 bases, J lost 4 bases, and 10 bases stayed unmatched. Germline lookup yields CDR1 MDHEN and CDR2 SYDVKM. DNA for the CDR3: TGTGCCAGCAGGGGGACAGGGGGTTTAATTTTCACCGGGGAGCTGTTTTTT. It specifies CASRGTGGLIFTGELFF.